In its sample, the clone carrying this T cell receptor (beta chain) was seen a few times. Assay used: immunoSEQ multiplex PCR; TCRdb lists only in-frame clones, some missing. The sample yields around 170,000 clones, 75% to 90% seen once. The source of the sample is a study of blood T cell repertoires in COVID-19. Looked up from germline, CDR1 is SGHDT and CDR2 is YYEEEE. Between the trimmed V and J ends, which lost 0 bases and 4 bases, there was a span of 13 bases. CDR3 length: 15 amino acids. The origin of this receptor is a woman aged 40 to 55 with acute or convalescent COVID-19. V gene TRBV5-6 combines with J gene TRBJ1-1, with a tentative D call TRBD1 (5 bases). Input material: peripheral blood. The CDR3 sequence is CASSLEAGWSTEAFF. CDR3 DNA: TGTGCCAGCAGCTTGGAAGCAGGGTGGAGCACTGAAGCTTTCTTT.